Given below is one T cell receptor beta chain in context. This sample was included in a study of technical replicates of blood from several donors. Clones were sequenced by immunoSEQ multiplex PCR, and TCRdb holds only the in-frame ones, with some missing. The table has under 95,000 clones, roughly 94% seen once; the top ten hold under 0.3%. The sample consisted of T cells isolated from PBMCs. The clonotype was recovered from a human donor in good health.

CDR3 DNA sequence: TGTGCCAGCAGTCAGGACAGGGGCTACGAGCAGTACTTC. Translation: CASSQDRGYEQYF. The chain joins TRBV6-1 to TRBJ2-7; 9 bases are shared with TRBD1. The CDR3 spans 13 residues. CDR1 MNHNS and CDR2 SASEGT come from the germline V gene. J lost 3 bases, V lost 5 bases, and 2 bases had no gene match.